This T cell receptor beta chain was captured in a study of blood T cell repertoires in COVID-19. As for the study in general: Sites across the United States, Italy and Spain contributed samples from acute and convalescent COVID-19.

Methods used by the authors: Cell counts per sample came from amplifying reference gene primers. Clones were read by immunoSEQ multiplex PCR, and TCRdb kept only the in-frame ones, dropping some. The DNA gave D and trimming, while V, J and clone size come from that table. The sample holds around 100,000 clones, roughly 86% seen once. This CDR3 comprises 16 residues. Per germline, CDR1 LGHDT and CDR2 YNNKEL (reference sequence). With V trimmed by 3 bases and J by 1 base, 0 bases remained unmatched. The V call is TRBV3-1 (or the pseudogene TRBV3-2), the J call TRBJ2-2, with TRBD2 identical over 12 bases. The sequence was collected from a man aged 35 to 55 with acute or convalescent COVID-19. Sequenced: peripheral blood. In DNA form, the CDR3 reads TGTGCCAGCAGCCAGGGACTAGCGGGGAACACCGGGGAGCTGTTTTTT. Protein sequence: CASSQGLAGNTGELFF.